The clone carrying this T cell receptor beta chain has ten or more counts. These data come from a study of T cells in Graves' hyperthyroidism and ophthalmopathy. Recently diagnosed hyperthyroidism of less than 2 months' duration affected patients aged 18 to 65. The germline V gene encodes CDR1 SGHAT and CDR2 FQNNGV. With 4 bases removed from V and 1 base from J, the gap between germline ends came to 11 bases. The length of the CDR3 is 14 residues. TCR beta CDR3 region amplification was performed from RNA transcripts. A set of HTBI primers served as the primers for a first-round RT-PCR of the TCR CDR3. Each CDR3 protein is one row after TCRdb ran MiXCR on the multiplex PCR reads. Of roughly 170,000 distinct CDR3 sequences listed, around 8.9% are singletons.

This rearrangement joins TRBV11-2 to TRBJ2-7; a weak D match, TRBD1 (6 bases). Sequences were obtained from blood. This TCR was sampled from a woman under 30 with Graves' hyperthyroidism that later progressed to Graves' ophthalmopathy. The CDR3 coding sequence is TGTGCCAGCAGCTCCAACAGGGTATCCTACGAGCAGTACTTC. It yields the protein CASSSNRVSYEQYF.